The 29 T cell receptor beta chains given below trace back to one sample, sequenced in a study of blood T cells in healthy people across ages. A J-beta primer mix and a sample-barcoded 5' primer were used in a second PCR of about 7 to 12 cycles. TCRdb passed the 5' RACE reads through MiXCR, listing each CDR3 protein once. The data show about 1.4 million distinct CDR3 sequences, approximately 59% seen once. The specimen sequenced was blood. The receptors come from a man younger than 35 in good health.

V is TRBV3-1 and J is TRBJ1-2, with D hard to call. Germline values: CDR1 LGHDT, CDR2 YNNKEL (reference sequence). The CDR3 runs 15 residues. Deletions cut 2 bases from V and 2 bases from J, with 12 bases between. The CDR3 nucleotides read TGTGCCAGCAGCCAAAACCCTGCGGCAAACTATGGCTACACCTTC. Its protein product is CASSQNPAANYGYTF.

This clonotype has only a few counts. The gene calls are TRBV6-6 and TRBJ2-5, with no clear D. The end of the DNA fits TRBJ2-7 better, so the J call may be wrong. Germline CDR1 MNHNY, CDR2 SVGAGI (reference sequence). CDR3 length: 14 residues. The CDR3 region has the DNA TGTGCCAGCAGCCAGCTTGGGGTGATTCACGAGCAGTACTTC. Translating it yields CASSQLGVIHEQYF.

This chain links TRBV29-1 with TRBJ2-3; tentative D call: TRBD2 (6 bases). The length of the CDR3 is 13 residues. CDR1 and CDR2 from the germline V gene are SQVTM and ANQGSEA. Trimming cost V 4 bases and J 4 bases, with 12 bases left between them. As DNA, the CDR3 is TGCAGCGTTGGAGACGGAGGGGCAGATACGCAGTATTTT. It yields the protein CSVGDGGADTQYF.

As DNA, the CDR3 is TGCAGTGCCGGGGGGGGGGTGGCTCAGCCCCAGCATTTT. This codes for CSAGGGVAQPQHF. The chain couples TRBV20-1 to TRBJ1-5, with a tentative D call TRBD1 (5 bases). Trimming took off 6 bases at V and 6 bases at J, with 15 bases between the two ends. Germline CDR1 is DFQATT and CDR2 is SNEGSKA (reference sequence). This CDR3 region has 13 residues.

Only a few counts were recorded for this clonotype. V usage is TRBV5-1 and J usage is TRBJ2-7; TRBD1 matches 9 bases. The ends lost 2 bases at V and 2 bases at J; junction bases unmatched: 2. The CDR3 loop spans 14 amino acids. The germline gives CDR1 SGHRS, CDR2 YFSETQ. CDR3 in amino acids: CASSFTGGPYEQYF. The CDR3 DNA is TGCGCCAGCAGCTTCACAGGGGGCCCCTACGAGCAGTACTTC.

The V and J genes are TRBV27 and TRBJ2-7, with TRBD2 matching 10 bases. V shed 6 bases, J shed 3 bases, and the junction held 8 bases outside the gene matches. Germline CDR1 MNHEY, CDR2 SMNVEV (reference sequence). This CDR3 spans 15 amino acids. CDR3 DNA sequence: TGTGCCAGCAGACGTTACACTAGCGGGGTCTACGAGCAGTACTTC. Its translation is CASRRYTSGVYEQYF.

The V gene is TRBV4-1, the J gene TRBJ2-7, with 7 bases that match TRBD1. The CDR3 sequence is 15 residues long. The germline gives CDR1 MGHRA, CDR2 YSYEKL. V lost 4 bases and J lost 4; bases outside the gene matches: 10. The CDR3 sequence: CASSPLTGARYEQYF. The CDR3 DNA is TGCGCCAGCAGCCCACTAACAGGGGCCAGGTACGAGCAGTACTTC.

This clonotype was seen just once. The chain links TRBV10-3 to TRBJ2-7; unclear D gene. V lost 2 bases and J lost 4, with 9 bases in between. The CDR3 is made up of 13 amino acids. The germline V gene encodes CDR1 ENHRY and CDR2 SYGVKD. The CDR3 nucleotides read TGTGCCATCAGTGAGAGGGCCTCGTACGAGCAGTACTTC. Translated: CAISERASYEQYF.

The chain links TRBV20-1 to TRBJ2-3, with 12 bases lining up with TRBD2. CDR3 length equals 15 residues. V lost 6 bases, J lost 4 bases, and 8 bases stayed unmatched. Germline V gene lookup returns CDR1 DFQATT and CDR2 SNEGSKA (reference sequence). CDR3 DNA: TGCAGTGCCACCCTAGCGGGAGGGCCATCAGATACGCAGTATTTT. The encoded protein is CSATLAGGPSDTQYF.

This chain joins TRBV4-1 and TRBJ2-3; TRBD2 matches 9 bases. The V segment lost 4 bases and the J segment 6 bases; nucleotides outside the gene matches: 14. The CDR3 length is 17 residues. Looked up from germline, CDR1 is MGHRA and CDR2 is YSYEKL. The DNA of the CDR3 is TGCGCCAGCAGCCCCCCAGGGTTTAGCGGGGGTTCGGATACGCAGTATTTT. Protein sequence: CASSPPGFSGGSDTQYF.

The chain links TRBV4-2 to TRBJ1-5; D is possibly TRBD1 (5 bases). With 0 bases removed from V and 7 bases from J, the gap between germline ends came to 10 bases. This CDR3 has 14 amino acids. CDR1 LGHNA and CDR2 YNFKEQ come from the germline V gene. For the CDR3, the DNA is TGTGCCAGCAGCCAAGAGATAAGGGACCAGCCCCAGCATTTT. Translation gives CASSQEIRDQPQHF.

This clonotype was picked up a small number of times. This rearrangement joins TRBV21-1 to TRBJ2-3; the table's D call TRBD2 went unverified against the DNA. TRBV21-1 corresponds to a pseudogene. The CDR3 has 15 amino acids. The CDR3 DNA sequence: TGTGCCAGCAGCGCCGGGGGGGGACTCACAGATACGCAGTATTTT. It translates to CASSAGGGLTDTQYF.

The rearrangement links TRBV7-2 to TRBJ2-3; 10 bases are a match to TRBD2. Germline loops: CDR1 SGHTA, CDR2 FQGNSA. The V gene end was trimmed by 9 bases and the J gene end by 8 bases; junction bases not matched to a gene: 8. This CDR3 contains 13 residues. CDR3 sequence (DNA): TGTGCCAGAGGAGCGGGGGGGCAAGCTACGCAGTATTTT. This sequence encodes CARGAGGQATQYF.

This clonotype was detected only once. The rearrangement joins TRBV10-3 to TRBJ2-7, with 10 bases aligning to TRBD1. Germline V gene data show CDR1 as ENHRY and CDR2 as SYGVKD. The CDR3 has 15 residues. Losses at the gene ends were 5 bases for V and 0 bases for J; bases not matched to a gene: 4. In DNA, the CDR3 is TGTGCCATCAGTACCGGGACAGGGGACTCCTACGAGCAGTACTTC. It specifies CAISTGTGDSYEQYF.

The chain is built from TRBV20-1 and TRBJ2-4, with D perhaps assigned TRBD1 or TRBD2 (6 bases each). The CDR3 extends over 15 amino acids. Trimming cost V 4 bases and J 4 bases, with 17 bases left between them. Germline V gene data show CDR1 as DFQATT and CDR2 as SNEGSKA (reference sequence). Here the CDR3 DNA reads TGCAGTGCTAACCTACCCGGAGGGGGGAAAAACATTCAGTACTTC. It specifies CSANLPGGGKNIQYF.

This clonotype showed up just a few times. The rearrangement joins TRBV20-1 to TRBJ2-7; 10 nucleotides match TRBD2. This CDR3 has 15 amino acids. V gave up 3 bases and J gave up 3 bases; unmatched junction bases: 8. Per germline, CDR1 DFQATT and CDR2 SNEGSKA (reference sequence). The CDR3 nucleotides read TGCAGTGCTAGGACCGTGCTAGCGGGGGTCTACGAGCAGTACTTC. It encodes CSARTVLAGVYEQYF.

This clonotype was seen a handful of times. The chain links TRBV20-1 to TRBJ2-1; D is perhaps TRBD2 (5 bases). The V gene lost 0 bases and the J gene lost 8 bases, with 11 bases spanning the gap. Germline V gene data show CDR1 as DFQATT and CDR2 as SNEGSKA (reference sequence). This CDR3 contains 13 residues. In DNA form, the CDR3 reads TGCAGTGCTAGAGAATGGGAGCGATATGAGCAGTTCTTC. Encoded protein: CSAREWERYEQFF.

The CDR3, as DNA: TGTGCCAGCAGTTTTTTAGCGAGCTCCTACAATGAGCAGTTCTTC. Amino acids: CASSFLASSYNEQFF. The chain links TRBV12-3 or TRBV12-4 to TRBJ2-1, with TRBD2 as a possible D gene (5 bases). Trimming took off 3 bases at V and 0 bases at J, with 9 bases between the two ends. The CDR3 covers 15 residues.

This clonotype was seen a handful of times. The chain joins TRBV28 to TRBJ1-2, with D possibly matching TRBD1 (6 bases). Deletions cut 2 bases from V and 2 bases from J, with 12 bases between. The CDR3 length is 15 residues. The germline V gene has CDR1 MDHEN and CDR2 SYDVKM. The CDR3 DNA sequence: TGTGCCAGCAGTTTACCCACCGGACAGAACTATGGCTACACCTTC. Its protein is CASSLPTGQNYGYTF.

The gene calls are TRBV6-6 and TRBJ2-5, with 12 bases aligning to TRBD1. The trim removed 6 bases at V and 11 bases at J, leaving 10 bases unmatched. The CDR3 has 14 amino acids. Germline V CDR1 and CDR2: MNHNY, SVGAGI (reference sequence). Here the CDR3 DNA reads TGTGCCAGCAGATGGGACAGGGGGCCTTTAGAGCAGTACTTC. It encodes CASRWDRGPLEQYF.

The chain combines TRBV5-6 with TRBJ2-1; 15 nucleotides agree with TRBD2. The CDR3 is 18 residues long. CDR1 is SGHDT, CDR2 YYEEEE, per germline. J lost 3 bases, V lost 4 bases, and 8 bases had no gene match. In nucleotides, the CDR3 is TGTGCCAGCAGCCCGCGGACTAGCGGGAGGGCGGGCTACAATGAGCAGTTCTTC. Protein sequence: CASSPRTSGRAGYNEQFF.

This clonotype showed up just a few times. The DNA for the CDR3 is TGTGCCACTGGGGACTCCACCTACGAGCAGTACTTC. As protein: CATGDSTYEQYF. V gene TRBV6-1 combines with J gene TRBJ2-7, with TRBD2 as a possible D gene (6 bases). CDR3 size: 12 residues. Germline V gene lookup returns CDR1 MNHNS and CDR2 SASEGT. V was clipped by 10 bases and J by 2 bases, with 12 bases between them.

This rearrangement joins TRBV6-5 to TRBJ1-6; D is unresolved. Trimming took 5 bases from V and 4 from J, leaving 9 bases between them. The CDR3 consists of 14 residues. Germline V gene lookup returns CDR1 MNHEY and CDR2 SVGAGI. For the CDR3, the DNA is TGTGCCAGCAGTAACCCGGAGTATAATTCACCCCTCCACTTT. Translating it yields CASSNPEYNSPLHF.

The CDR3 here is CSATPQGGGGYGYTF. Written as DNA, the CDR3 is TGCAGTGCAACCCCCCAAGGGGGCGGTGGGTATGGCTACACCTTC. The chain uses TRBV20-1 and TRBJ1-2; the match to TRBD1 covers 7 bases. V shed 6 bases, J shed 5 bases, and the junction held 15 bases outside the gene matches. Germline CDR1 and CDR2: DFQATT and SNEGSKA (reference sequence). The CDR3 sequence is 15 residues long.

This clonotype has a single count. The chain combines TRBV7-9 with TRBJ2-4, with D perhaps matching TRBD2 (5 bases). The J call could be wrong; TRBJ2-7 is a better fit for the DNA end. The CDR3 loop spans 13 amino acids. The germline gives CDR1 SEHNR, CDR2 FQNEAQ (reference sequence). CDR3 in DNA: TGTGCCAGCAGCTCCCCGAGGGTCTACGAGCAGTACTTC. Translated, it gives CASSSPRVYEQYF.

This clonotype has more than one count but fewer than ten. The chain recombines TRBV3-1 with TRBJ2-1, with D unclear. In germline, CDR1 is LGHDT, CDR2 YNNKEL (reference sequence). The CDR3 runs to 16 residues. Trimming stripped 1 base from V and 2 bases from J, with 12 bases between. The CDR3 region has the DNA TGTGCCAGCAGCCAAGGACCCCCTGGTACCTACAATGAGCAGTTCTTC. It is translated as CASSQGPPGTYNEQFF.

This clonotype was detected a few times. The chain has TRBV4-3 and TRBJ1-4, with D unresolved. The CDR3 covers 14 residues. V lost 1 base and J 4 bases, leaving 7 bases between the germline ends. CDR1 and CDR2 from the germline V gene are LGHNA and YSLEER. Here the CDR3 DNA reads TGCGCCAGCAGCCAAGGCAGAATTAATGAAAAACTGTTTTTT. It encodes CASSQGRINEKLFF.

The genes are TRBV28 and TRBJ2-7; TRBD2 agrees at 8 bases. The length of the CDR3 is 13 residues. Germline lookup yields CDR1 MDHEN and CDR2 SYDVKM. V was clipped by 8 bases and J by 7 bases; unmatched bases: 10. CDR3 sequence (DNA): TGTGCCAGCCTCACGGGACTAGTTGGGGAGCAGTACTTC. Protein sequence: CASLTGLVGEQYF.

The chain uses TRBV20-1 and TRBJ2-1; 7 bases align to TRBD2. This CDR3 is 16 amino acids long. Germline loops: CDR1 DFQATT, CDR2 SNEGSKA (reference sequence). After removal of 0 bases from V and 4 bases from J, the junction contained 9 bases not matched to a gene. As DNA, the CDR3 is TGCAGTGCTAGAGATCCCAGCGGGATGTTGTACAATGAGCAGTTCTTC. Encoded protein: CSARDPSGMLYNEQFF.